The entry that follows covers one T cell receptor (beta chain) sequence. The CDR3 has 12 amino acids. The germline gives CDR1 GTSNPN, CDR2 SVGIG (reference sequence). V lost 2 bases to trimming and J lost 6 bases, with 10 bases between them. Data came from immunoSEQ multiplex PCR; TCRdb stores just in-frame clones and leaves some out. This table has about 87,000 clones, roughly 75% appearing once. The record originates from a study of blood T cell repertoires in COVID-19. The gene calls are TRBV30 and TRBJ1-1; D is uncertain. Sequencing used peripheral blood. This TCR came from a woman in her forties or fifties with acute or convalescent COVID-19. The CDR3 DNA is TGTGCCTGGAGTCGGGATGCGGCTGAAGCTTTCTTT. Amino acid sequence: CAWSRDAAEAFF.